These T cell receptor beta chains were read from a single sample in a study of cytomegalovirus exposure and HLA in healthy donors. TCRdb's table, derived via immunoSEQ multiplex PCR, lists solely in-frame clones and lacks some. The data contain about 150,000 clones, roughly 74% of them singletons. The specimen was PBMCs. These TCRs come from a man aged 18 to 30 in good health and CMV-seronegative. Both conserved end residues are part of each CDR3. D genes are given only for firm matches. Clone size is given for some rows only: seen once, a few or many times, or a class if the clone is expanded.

CDR3aa: CAIRGTGASNSGANGLTF
CDR3nt: TGTGCCATCAGAGGGACAGGGGCCTCCAACTCTGGGGCCAACGGCCTGACTTTC
j_gene: TRBJ2-6
abundance: few
v_gene: TRBV10-3
d_gene: TRBD1

CDR3aa: CASSLIPPGQGATGYTF
CDR3nt: TGTGCCAGCAGCCTAATCCCTCCGGGACAGGGAGCGACGGGCTACACCTTC
j_gene: TRBJ1-2
abundance: NA
v_gene: TRBV11-1
d_gene: TRBD1

CDR3aa: CASSPEAGISSTDTQYF
CDR3nt: TGCGCCAGCAGCCCCGAAGCGGGGATTTCTAGCACAGATACGCAGTATTTT
j_gene: TRBJ2-3
abundance: once
v_gene: TRBV5-1
d_gene: TRBD2

CDR3aa: CASSEVTESYNEQFF
CDR3nt: TGTGCCAGCAGTGAAGTTACAGAATCCTACAATGAGCAGTTCTTC
j_gene: TRBJ2-1
abundance: few
v_gene: TRBV6-1
d_gene: NA

CDR3aa: CASSPGQLNTGELFF
CDR3nt: TGCGCCAGCAGCCCGGGACAGTTGAACACCGGGGAGCTGTTTTTT
j_gene: TRBJ2-2
abundance: NA
v_gene: TRBV5-1
d_gene: TRBD1

CDR3aa: CSAVGGPPYNEQFF
CDR3nt: TGCAGCGCCGTCGGGGGGCCCCCCTACAATGAGCAGTTCTTC
j_gene: TRBJ2-1
abundance: few
v_gene: TRBV29-1
d_gene: NA

CDR3aa: CATYQGAGTNEQFF
CDR3nt: TGTGCCACCTACCAGGGGGCAGGTACCAATGAGCAGTTCTTC
j_gene: TRBJ2-1
abundance: few
v_gene: TRBV10-3
d_gene: TRBD1

CDR3aa: CASSYSAAGSGELFF
CDR3nt: TGTGCCAGCAGTTACTCCGCCGCAGGGTCCGGGGAGCTGTTTTTT
j_gene: TRBJ2-2
abundance: NA
v_gene: TRBV6-5
d_gene: NA

CDR3aa: CASSVAGVGGETQYF
CDR3nt: TGTGCCAGCAGCGTAGCCGGAGTGGGGGGGGAGACCCAGTACTTC
j_gene: TRBJ2-5
abundance: NA
v_gene: TRBV9
d_gene: TRBD2

CDR3aa: CASSPATGQFYGYTF
CDR3nt: TGTGCCAGCAGCCCAGCCACGGGACAATTTTATGGCTACACCTTC
j_gene: TRBJ1-2
abundance: once
v_gene: TRBV6-5
d_gene: NA

CDR3aa: CASSPLQAANTGELFF
CDR3nt: TGCGCCAGCAGCCCCCTGCAGGCCGCGAACACCGGGGAGCTGTTTTTT
j_gene: TRBJ2-2
abundance: NA
v_gene: TRBV4-1
d_gene: NA

CDR3aa: CASRPTHEGNTEAFF
CDR3nt: TGTGCCAGCAGACCCACCCACGAGGGGAACACTGAAGCTTTCTTT
j_gene: TRBJ1-1
abundance: NA
v_gene: TRBV6-5
d_gene: NA

CDR3aa: CASHFGVAGDGTQYF
CDR3nt: TGTGCCAGCCACTTCGGGGTAGCGGGGGATGGGACCCAGTACTTC
j_gene: TRBJ2-5
abundance: few
v_gene: TRBV7-2
d_gene: TRBD2

CDR3aa: CASSQGQGSTEAFF
CDR3nt: TGTGCCAGCAGCCAAGGACAGGGGAGCACTGAAGCTTTCTTT
j_gene: TRBJ1-1
abundance: NA
v_gene: TRBV4-2
d_gene: TRBD1

CDR3aa: CASSFVGQGNEQYF
CDR3nt: TGCGCCAGCAGCTTCGTGGGACAGGGGAACGAGCAGTACTTC
j_gene: TRBJ2-7
abundance: few
v_gene: TRBV5-1
d_gene: TRBD1

CDR3aa: CASSLISGDYGYTF
CDR3nt: TGTGCCAGCAGCTTGATCTCAGGGGACTATGGCTACACCTTC
j_gene: TRBJ1-2
abundance: few
v_gene: TRBV5-4
d_gene: NA

CDR3aa: CASSLYGGASSYNEQFF
CDR3nt: TGTGCCAGCAGCTTATACGGGGGTGCCTCTTCCTACAATGAGCAGTTCTTC
j_gene: TRBJ2-1
abundance: NA
v_gene: TRBV7-9
d_gene: NA

CDR3aa: CASSVQGTQETQYF
CDR3nt: TGTGCCAGCAGCGTACAGGGGACCCAAGAGACCCAGTACTTC
j_gene: TRBJ2-5
abundance: NA
v_gene: TRBV7-2
d_gene: TRBD1

CDR3aa: CASSLAGQPNQPQHF
CDR3nt: TGCGCCAGCAGCTTGGCGGGTCAGCCTAATCAGCCCCAGCATTTT
j_gene: TRBJ1-5
abundance: NA
v_gene: TRBV5-1
d_gene: NA

CDR3aa: CASSLALNRDSHEQYF
CDR3nt: TGTGCCAGCAGCTTGGCCCTCAACAGGGATTCCCACGAGCAGTACTTC
j_gene: TRBJ2-7
abundance: few
v_gene: TRBV7-8
d_gene: NA

CDR3aa: CASSPQSGGAAPGELFF
CDR3nt: TGTGCCAGCAGCCCCCAGAGCGGGGGGGCCGCCCCCGGGGAGCTGTTTTTT
j_gene: TRBJ2-2
abundance: few
v_gene: TRBV11-2
d_gene: TRBD2